The 24 T cell receptor beta chains below all came from one sample that was sequenced in a study of T cell responses to AZD1222 COVID-19 vaccine. Libraries were prepared by immunoSEQ multiplex PCR; TCRdb keeps only in-frame clonotypes and omits some of them. The table shows 100,000 to 150,000 clones, with approximately 90% occurring only once. The sample in question was peripheral blood, obtained on day 0 of AZD1222 vaccination. These receptors were taken from an adult in good health.

V is TRBV7-3 and J is TRBJ2-1; 10 bases align to TRBD2. J was trimmed by 0 bases and V by 2 bases; bases with no gene match: 10. Germline V gene sequence: CDR1 SGHTA, CDR2 FQGTGA. The CDR3 has 19 amino acids. CDR3 residues: CASSLASGGAQSSYNEQFF. CDR3 coding DNA: TGTGCCAGCAGCTTAGCTAGCGGGGGCGCTCAGAGCTCCTACAATGAGCAGTTCTTC.

This chain connects TRBV24-1 to TRBJ2-1; a possible D gene is TRBD2 (6 bases). Trimming shortened V by 10 bases and J by 6 bases, and 18 bases separated the two germline ends. There are 14 residues in the CDR3. Looked up from germline, CDR1 is KGHDR and CDR2 is SFDVKD. The CDR3 loop reads CATGPGERGNEQFF. The CDR3 bases are TGTGCCACAGGGCCGGGGGAAAGGGGCAATGAGCAGTTCTTC.

The CDR3, as DNA: TGTGCCAGCAGCCCCCTGCTGGGACAGGGGTCCTACGAGCAGTACTTC. It is translated as CASSPLLGQGSYEQYF. The gene calls are TRBV14 and TRBJ2-7; 10 bases are a match to TRBD1. This CDR3 region has 16 residues. V was clipped by 4 bases and J by 1 base; unmatched bases: 7. The germline V gene has CDR1 SGHDN and CDR2 FVKESK.

The chain combines TRBV10-3 with TRBJ2-7; 7 nucleotides match TRBD1. This CDR3 spans 16 amino acids. J gave up 2 bases and V 0 bases, and 7 bases lay outside the gene matches. Germline V gene sequence: CDR1 ENHRY, CDR2 SYGVKD. In DNA, the CDR3 is TGTGCCATCAGTGAGTCGGACGGGACAGCCACCTACGAGCAGTACTTC. It is translated as CAISESDGTATYEQYF.

This chain joins TRBV4-3 and TRBJ1-4; a weak D match, TRBD1 (6 bases). V was cut by 1 base and J by 6 bases, with 15 bases left in between. The CDR3 extends over 16 amino acids. The germline gives CDR1 LGHNA, CDR2 YSLEER. This chain's CDR3 is CASSQGGTGQYEKLFF. In DNA form, the CDR3 reads TGCGCCAGCAGCCAAGGGGGAACTGGACAGTATGAAAAACTGTTTTTT.

This sequence joins TRBV7-2 and TRBJ1-1; no clear D gene. The CDR3 length is 15 residues. From germline, CDR1 is SGHTA and CDR2 FQGNSA. Deletions cut 5 bases from V and 3 bases from J, with 16 bases between. The CDR3 sequence is CASSPSGNWDTEAFF. CDR3 nucleotides: TGTGCCAGCAGCCCTAGTGGGAATTGGGACACTGAAGCTTTCTTT.

The V and J genes are TRBV7-2 and TRBJ1-5; D unclear. Germline CDR1 and CDR2: SGHTA and FQGNSA. The CDR3 has 13 amino acids. Trimming took off 1 base at V and 3 bases at J, with 4 bases between the two ends. CDR3: CASSLGINQPQHF. Here the CDR3 DNA reads TGTGCCAGCAGCTTAGGGATCAATCAGCCCCAGCATTTT.

The chain carries TRBV7-2 and TRBJ1-6, with unresolved D. CDR3 length: 17 amino acids. The ends were cut back, 4 bases at V and 5 bases at J, with 18 bases in the middle. CDR1 is SGHTA and CDR2 is FQGNSA in the germline V gene. The CDR3 reads CASSSSSPGRNNSPLHF. Here the CDR3 DNA reads TGTGCCAGCAGCTCCTCGAGTCCAGGCCGTAATAATTCACCCCTCCACTTT.

V is TRBV2 and J is TRBJ2-1; possibly TRBD2 for D (7 bases). Trimming stripped 1 base from V and 9 bases from J, with 16 bases between. The CDR3 spans 15 residues. Germline loops: CDR1 SNHLY, CDR2 FYNNEI. For the CDR3, the DNA is TGTGCCAGCAGTGAAGAGGGCAGGGGAGGGGGTGAGCAGTTCTTC. Translated, it gives CASSEEGRGGGEQFF.

V gene TRBV9 combines with J gene TRBJ2-5; TRBD2 matches at 9 bases. This CDR3 spans 16 amino acids. Germline CDR1 and CDR2: SGDLS and YYNGEE. V shed 0 bases, J shed 5 bases, and the junction held 8 bases outside the gene matches. The CDR3 nucleotides read TGTGCCAGCAGCGTAGAACCGCGGGGGGGCCAGGAGACCCAGTACTTC. Translating it yields CASSVEPRGGQETQYF.

The chain uses TRBV12-3 or TRBV12-4 and TRBJ1-3, with D perhaps TRBD1 (5 bases). This CDR3 spans 13 amino acids. V dropped 5 bases and J dropped 3 bases, with 8 bases sitting between them. The CDR3 region is CASSRDLGNTIYF. The CDR3 DNA reads as TGTGCCAGCAGTCGGGACCTTGGAAACACCATATATTTT.

This chain joins TRBV5-6 and TRBJ2-5; D possibly corresponds to TRBD2 (6 bases). The germline CDR1 and CDR2 sequences are SGHDT and YYEEEE. The CDR3 covers 13 residues. V lost 2 bases and J 3 bases, leaving 8 bases between the germline ends. The CDR3 protein is CASSFREEETQYF. The DNA of the CDR3 is TGTGCCAGCAGCTTCAGGGAGGAAGAGACCCAGTACTTC.

The chain has TRBV9 and TRBJ2-7; perhaps TRBD1 as D (5 bases). The germline CDR1 and CDR2 sequences are SGDLS and YYNGEE. This CDR3 contains 14 residues. Trimming shortened V by 1 base and J by 4 bases, and 12 bases separated the two germline ends. In nucleotides, the CDR3 is TGTGCCAGCAGCGTAAGACAGTACTCTTACGAGCAGTACTTC. Protein sequence: CASSVRQYSYEQYF.

This chain uses TRBV10-1 with TRBJ2-7, with unresolved D. Germline V lookup: CDR1 WNHNN, CDR2 SYGVQD (reference sequence). This CDR3 is 11 amino acids long. V was trimmed by 3 bases and J by 3 bases, leaving 3 bases between them. The CDR3 loop is CASSDGYEQYF. The CDR3 DNA follows: TGCGCCAGCAGTGACGGCTACGAGCAGTACTTC.

The rearrangement uses TRBV3-1 (or the pseudogene TRBV3-2) and TRBJ1-1; 7 bases match TRBD1. Germline V gene lookup returns CDR1 LGHDT and CDR2 YNNKEL (reference sequence). J gave up 2 bases and V 2 bases, and 8 bases lay outside the gene matches. The CDR3 totals 16 residues. The CDR3 sequence is CASSQLGRGINTEAFF. The CDR3 DNA reads TGTGCCAGCAGCCAACTAGGCAGGGGGATTAACACTGAAGCTTTCTTT.

This sequence joins TRBV5-1 and TRBJ2-5, with TRBD1 as a possible D gene (5 bases). Deletions cut 7 bases from V and 7 bases from J, with 17 bases between. Germline loops: CDR1 SGHRS, CDR2 YFSETQ. This CDR3 has 13 residues. CDR3 sequence reads: CASQGTTKGTQYF. CDR3 coding DNA: TGCGCCAGCCAGGGCACCACGAAGGGGACCCAGTACTTC.

The rearrangement uses TRBV19 and TRBJ1-2; D gene ambiguous. Per germline, CDR1 LNHDA and CDR2 SQIVND (reference sequence). The V end lost 4 bases, the J end lost 2 bases, and 11 bases lay between the germline ends. This CDR3 has 14 amino acids. The CDR3 here is CASSRQALNYGYTF. The CDR3 coding sequence is TGTGCCAGTAGTAGGCAGGCGTTGAACTATGGCTACACCTTC.

The chain carries TRBV15 and TRBJ1-2; 9 positions match TRBD1. Germline V lookup: CDR1 LNHNV, CDR2 YYDKDF (reference sequence). This CDR3 comprises 14 residues. J lost 4 bases, V lost 4 bases, and 4 bases had no gene match. For the CDR3, the DNA is TGTGCCACCAGCACCGGGACAGGGCTCTATGGCTACACCTTC. This sequence encodes CATSTGTGLYGYTF.

V usage is TRBV4-3 and J usage is TRBJ2-7; 9 positions agree with TRBD2. The length of the CDR3 is 14 residues. Germline trimming cut 4 bases from V and 4 bases from J; bases unmatched to any gene: 5. CDR1 is LGHNA and CDR2 is YSLEER in the germline V gene. The CDR3 is CASSLAGGWYEQYF. CDR3 nucleotides: TGCGCCAGCAGCCTCGCGGGGGGGTGGTACGAGCAGTACTTC.

This chain uses TRBV7-2 with TRBJ1-5; unclear D gene. Germline-derived CDR1 and CDR2 are SGHTA and FQGNSA. The V end lost 1 base, the J end lost 2 bases, and 6 bases lay between the germline ends. The CDR3 sequence is 14 residues long. DNA of the CDR3: TGTGCCAGCAGCTTAGGGATCCGCAATCAGCCCCAGCATTTT. Amino acids: CASSLGIRNQPQHF.

This clone was counted a single time. The CDR3 reads CNSLYQETQYF. As DNA, the CDR3 is TGCAACAGCTTGTACCAAGAGACCCAGTACTTC. V usage is TRBV20-1 and J usage is TRBJ2-5; D remains ambiguous. The CDR3 runs to 11 residues. The V gene's germline CDR1 is DFQATT and CDR2 SNEGSKA (reference sequence).

V is TRBV5-5 and J is TRBJ2-5; TRBD1 matches 7 bases. The germline gives CDR1 SGHKS, CDR2 YYEKEE (reference sequence). The CDR3 consists of 18 residues. V lost 2 bases to trimming and J lost 1 base; unmatched junction nucleotides: 14. CDR3 sequence (DNA): TGTGCCAGCAGCTTAAGAAGGGGGCTAACCCGAATCCAAGAGACCCAGTACTTC. Amino acids: CASSLRRGLTRIQETQYF.

This sequence joins TRBV29-1 and TRBJ1-2, with no clear D. Between the trimmed V and J ends, which lost 7 bases and 5 bases, there was a span of 14 bases. From germline, CDR1 is SQVTM and CDR2 ANQGSEA. The CDR3 totals 12 residues. As DNA, the CDR3 is TGCAGCGGAGCCCTAACAGAGTATGGCTACACCTTC. Its protein product is CSGALTEYGYTF. The whole variable domain, filled in from reference TRBV29-1 and TRBJ1-2, reads SAVISQKPSRDICQRGTSLTIQCQVDSQVTMMFWYRQQPGQSLTLIATANQGSEATYESGFVIDKFPISRPNLTFSTLTVSNMSPEDSSIYLCSGALTEYGYTFGSGTRLTVV.

V and J are TRBV28 and TRBJ1-6, with a possible D match to TRBD1 (6 bases). Trimming took off 8 bases at V and 5 bases at J, with 19 bases between the two ends. From germline, CDR1 is MDHEN and CDR2 SYDVKM. This CDR3 spans 16 amino acids. As DNA, the CDR3 is TGTGCCAGCCTTCTCTCGGGGGGGGCTGATAATTCACCCCTCCACTTT. As protein: CASLLSGGADNSPLHF.